The rows below give T cell receptor beta chains drawn from one sample of a study of CD8 T cells in Susac syndrome. A single record per CDR3 protein comes from TCRdb applying MiXCR to the immunoSEQ multiplex PCR reads. The data show about 160,000 distinct CDR3 sequences, approximately 92% seen once. The specimen was CD4+ T cells from PBMCs. These TCRs come from a human donor in good health. The CDR3 runs from the conserved cysteine through the conserved F or W. Each record gives: D gene, clone size, V gene, J gene, CDR3 protein, CDR3 DNA. The D gene is left open where the match is weak. Only some rows state a clone size, as once, few, many or a class for expanded clones.

TRBD1,NA,TRBV7-9,TRBJ1-5,CASSIGQGNQPQHF,TGTGCCAGCAGCATCGGACAGGGCAATCAGCCCCAGCATTTT
NA,NA,TRBV3-1,TRBJ2-1,CASSQDNHGEQFF,TGTGCCAGCAGCCAAGACAACCACGGAGAGCAGTTCTTC
NA,NA,TRBV5-7,TRBJ1-1,CASSPRGDTEAFF,TGTGCCAGCAGCCCCCGAGGGGACACTGAAGCTTTCTTT
NA,NA,TRBV2,TRBJ1-4,CARGRADSLFF,TGTGCCAGAGGTCGGGCGGATTCACTGTTTTTT
NA,NA,TRBV7-3,TRBJ1-6,CASKGPGNSPLHF,TGTGCCAGCAAAGGGCCGGGAAATTCACCCCTCCACTTT
NA,NA,TRBV9,TRBJ2-2,CASNEGVNTGELFF,TGTGCCAGCAATGAAGGGGTGAACACCGGGGAGCTGTTTTTT
TRBD2,NA,TRBV9,TRBJ2-3,CASSGRNSGGTDTQYF,TGTGCCAGCAGCGGAAGAAATAGCGGGGGGACAGATACGCAGTATTTT
NA,once,TRBV3-1,TRBJ2-5,CASSGNMKGETQYF,TGTGCCAGCAGCGGGAACATGAAGGGGGAGACCCAGTACTTC
NA,NA,TRBV29-1,TRBJ1-5,CSASRAGDQPQHF,TGCAGCGCCTCAAGGGCCGGGGATCAGCCCCAGCATTTT
NA,once,TRBV19,TRBJ1-4,CASSTAFSDEKLFF,TGTGCCAGTAGTACCGCCTTTAGTGATGAAAAACTGTTTTTT
TRBD2,NA,TRBV6-6,TRBJ2-3,CAIQLAASTDTQYF,TGTGCCATACAACTAGCGGCTAGCACAGATACGCAGTATTTT
NA,NA,TRBV2,TRBJ1-5,CASSGVGPQHF,TGTGCCAGCAGTGGGGTGGGGCCCCAGCATTTT
NA,NA,TRBV2,TRBJ2-4,CASSEERIAKNIQYF,TGTGCCAGCAGTGAAGAGAGAATAGCCAAAAACATTCAGTACTTC
NA,NA,TRBV9,TRBJ1-2,CASSVDSRADGYTF,TGTGCCAGCAGCGTAGACTCCCGGGCGGATGGCTACACCTTC
NA,NA,TRBV5-6,TRBJ1-1,CASSFYTLGTEAFF,TGTGCCAGCAGCTTCTATACCCTAGGGACTGAAGCTTTCTTT
NA,NA,TRBV19,TRBJ1-1,CASSFRRNTEAFF,TGTGCCAGTAGTTTTCGACGGAACACTGAAGCTTTCTTT
NA,NA,TRBV3-1,TRBJ2-5,CASSPNHGETQYF,TGTGCCAGCAGCCCGAATCACGGAGAGACCCAGTACTTC
TRBD2,NA,TRBV5-4,TRBJ2-1,CASSLDPSGGDIKFF,TGTGCCAGCAGCTTGGATCCTAGCGGGGGGGATATTAAGTTCTTC
TRBD1,NA,TRBV20-1,TRBJ1-2,CSARERDRGFDGYTF,TGCAGTGCTAGAGAAAGGGACAGGGGGTTTGATGGCTACACCTTC
NA,NA,TRBV3-1,TRBJ2-1,CASSQEWGEGVRGYNEQFF,TGTGCCAGCAGCCAAGAGTGGGGTGAAGGGGTCCGAGGATACAATGAGCAGTTCTTC
NA,NA,TRBV20-1,TRBJ2-7,CSARDPRKSYEQYF,TGCAGTGCTAGAGATCCGAGAAAATCCTACGAGCAGTACTTC
NA,once,TRBV18,TRBJ1-6,CASSSVDSPLHF,TGTGCCAGCTCCTCAGTCGATTCACCCCTCCACTTT
NA,NA,TRBV6-5,TRBJ1-3,CASTGLSGNTIYF,TGTGCCAGCACGGGACTCTCTGGAAACACCATATATTTT
NA,NA,TRBV12-3/TRBV12-4,TRBJ1-2,CASSLSGPGGYTF,TGTGCCAGCAGTTTGTCGGGGCCTGGGGGCTACACCTTC
NA,NA,TRBV6-5,TRBJ1-6,CASSYSTAQGPLHF,TGTGCCAGCAGTTACTCGACAGCCCAGGGACCCCTCCACTTT
NA,NA,TRBV2,TRBJ2-2,CASATDTGELFF,TGTGCCAGCGCTACGGACACCGGGGAGCTGTTTTTT
TRBD1,NA,TRBV7-2,TRBJ1-5,CASSLEGAGNQPQHF,TGTGCCAGCAGCTTAGAGGGGGCTGGAAATCAGCCCCAGCATTTT
NA,NA,TRBV2,TRBJ2-2,CASRVVNTGELFF,TGTGCCAGCAGGGTTGTGAACACCGGGGAGCTGTTTTTT
NA,NA,TRBV15,TRBJ1-1,CATSRPSDRTLKAFF,TGTGCCACCAGCAGACCCTCGGACAGAACACTGAAAGCTTTCTTT
TRBD1,NA,TRBV3-1,TRBJ2-5,CASSLRTGGQETQYF,TGTGCCAGCAGCCTACGGACAGGGGGCCAAGAGACCCAGTACTTC